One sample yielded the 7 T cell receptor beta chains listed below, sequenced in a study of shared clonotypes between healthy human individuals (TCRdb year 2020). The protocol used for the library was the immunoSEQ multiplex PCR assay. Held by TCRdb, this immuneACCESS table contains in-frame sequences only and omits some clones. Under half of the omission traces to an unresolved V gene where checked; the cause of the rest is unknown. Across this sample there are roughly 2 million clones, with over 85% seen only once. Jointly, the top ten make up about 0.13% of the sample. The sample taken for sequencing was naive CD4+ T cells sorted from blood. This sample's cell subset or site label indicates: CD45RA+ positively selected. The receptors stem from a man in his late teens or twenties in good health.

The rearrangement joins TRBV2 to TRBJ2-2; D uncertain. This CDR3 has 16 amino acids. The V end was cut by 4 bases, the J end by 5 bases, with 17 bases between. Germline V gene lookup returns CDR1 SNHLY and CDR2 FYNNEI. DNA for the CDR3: TGTGCCAGCAGTGGACAATTCGATAGAAAGACCGGGGAGCTGTTTTTT. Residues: CASSGQFDRKTGELFF.

DNA of the CDR3: TGTGCCAGCACACTAGCGGGATACACAGATACGCAGTATTTT. Amino acid sequence: CASTLAGYTDTQYF. The V call is TRBV6-1, the J call TRBJ2-3, with 10 bases fitting TRBD2. Trimming at V came to 7 bases and at J to 2 bases, leaving 3 bases not matched to a gene. Germline V gene sequence: CDR1 MNHNS, CDR2 SASEGT. This CDR3 spans 14 amino acids.

The DNA for the CDR3 is TGTGCCAGCTCACCACTAGGACTAGCGGGACAAGAGACCCAGTACTTC. Protein: CASSPLGLAGQETQYF. The chain employs TRBV18 and TRBJ2-5; TRBD2 matches at 12 bases. This CDR3 is 16 amino acids long. Germline CDR1 reads KGHSH; CDR2 reads LQKENI. The trim removed 1 base at V and 2 bases at J, leaving 2 bases unmatched.

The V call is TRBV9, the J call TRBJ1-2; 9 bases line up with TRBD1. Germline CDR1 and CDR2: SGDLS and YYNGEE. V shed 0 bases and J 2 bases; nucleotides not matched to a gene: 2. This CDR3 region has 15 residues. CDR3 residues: CASSVEQGANYGYTF. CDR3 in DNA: TGTGCCAGCAGCGTAGAACAGGGGGCGAACTATGGCTACACCTTC.

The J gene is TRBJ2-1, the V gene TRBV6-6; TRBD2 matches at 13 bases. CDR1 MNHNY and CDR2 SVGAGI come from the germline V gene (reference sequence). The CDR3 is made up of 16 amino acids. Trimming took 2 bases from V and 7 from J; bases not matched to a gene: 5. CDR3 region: CASSYRLAGGGNEQFF. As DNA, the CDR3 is TGTGCCAGCAGTTACAGACTAGCGGGGGGAGGTAATGAGCAGTTCTTC.

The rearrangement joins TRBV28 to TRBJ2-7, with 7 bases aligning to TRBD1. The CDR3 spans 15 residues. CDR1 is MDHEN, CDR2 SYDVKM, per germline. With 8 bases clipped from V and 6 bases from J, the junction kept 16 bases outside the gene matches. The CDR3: CASRPRDRPLSEQYF. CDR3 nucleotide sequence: TGTGCCAGCCGACCCCGGGACAGACCACTTTCCGAGCAGTACTTC.

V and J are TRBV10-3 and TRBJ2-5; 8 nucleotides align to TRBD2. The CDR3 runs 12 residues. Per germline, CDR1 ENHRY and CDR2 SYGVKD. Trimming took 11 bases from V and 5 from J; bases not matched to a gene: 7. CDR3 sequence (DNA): TGTGCCGTTAGCGGGGCGGGGGAGACCCAGTACTTC. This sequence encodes CAVSGAGETQYF.